Below are 10 T cell receptor beta chains sequenced from a single sample in a study of cytomegalovirus exposure and HLA in healthy donors. Primers: 60 Vbeta forward and 13 Jbeta reverse. Clones were sequenced by immunoSEQ multiplex PCR, and TCRdb holds only the in-frame ones, with some missing. In the table there are about 120,000 clones, about 81% of which are singletons. Sequencing used PBMCs. These receptors were obtained from a man aged 40-49 years in good health and CMV-seronegative.

The gene calls are TRBV7-2 and TRBJ2-3; the D is unclear. This CDR3 comprises 15 residues. The germline V gene encodes CDR1 SGHTA and CDR2 FQGNSA. V lost 5 bases and J lost 2, with 14 bases in between. As DNA, the CDR3 is TGTGCCAGCAGCGCTAGTCTTTTGCTCACAGATACGCAGTATTTT. It is translated as CASSASLLLTDTQYF.

The rearrangement uses TRBV7-2 and TRBJ1-4; tentatively, D is TRBD1 (5 bases). The V gene lost 1 base and the J gene lost 7 bases, with 10 bases spanning the gap. The CDR3 is made up of 14 amino acids. Germline V lookup: CDR1 SGHTA, CDR2 FQGNSA. CDR3 DNA sequence: TGTGCCAGCAGCTTAGGCCCGGGGGGTGAAAAACTGTTTTTT. Translated: CASSLGPGGEKLFF.

The chain is built from TRBV28 and TRBJ1-1; tentative D call: TRBD1 (5 bases). The CDR3 runs to 15 residues. Trimming cost V 2 bases and J 4 bases, with 14 bases left between them. The germline V gene has CDR1 MDHEN and CDR2 SYDVKM. CDR3 residues: CASSLQGGWGTEAFF. The DNA for the CDR3 is TGTGCCAGCAGTTTACAGGGAGGTTGGGGCACTGAAGCTTTCTTT.

The V gene is TRBV6-5, the J gene TRBJ1-6, with D hard to call. Trimming pared 8 bases from V and 10 bases from J, leaving 9 bases between. This CDR3 is 11 amino acids long. Germline CDR1 and CDR2: MNHEY and SVGAGI. The CDR3 loop reads CASGLRSPLHF. CDR3 nucleotide sequence: TGTGCCAGCGGCCTGCGGTCACCCCTCCACTTT.

This clone is a singleton in its sample. The chain links TRBV7-3 to TRBJ2-5; 8 bases map to TRBD2. The CDR3 is made up of 15 amino acids. V shed 5 bases, J shed 4 bases, and the junction held 9 bases outside the gene matches. CDR1 and CDR2 from the germline V gene are SGHTA and FQGTGA. CDR3 coding DNA: TGTGCCAGCAGCAATAGCGGGAAGTATGCAGAGACCCAGTACTTC. It is translated as CASSNSGKYAETQYF.

The chain joins TRBV6-6 to TRBJ2-2; weak D call: TRBD2 (6 bases). Germline V gives CDR1 MNHNY, CDR2 SVGAGI (reference sequence). The length of the CDR3 is 15 residues. Trimming removed 4 bases at V and 1 base at J, with 10 bases between. This CDR3 reads CASSFLSGNTGELFF. The DNA for the CDR3 is TGTGCCAGCAGTTTCCTTAGCGGGAACACCGGGGAGCTGTTTTTT.

This chain joins TRBV7-2 and TRBJ2-1; 10 nucleotides line up with TRBD2. The junction had 8 bases not matched to a gene; V was cut back by 1 base and J by 8 bases. CDR1 is SGHTA and CDR2 is FQGNSA in the germline V gene. The CDR3 runs 16 residues. The CDR3 spells CASSLVASGSLYEQFF. CDR3 DNA sequence: TGTGCCAGCAGCTTAGTAGCTAGCGGGAGTCTGTATGAGCAGTTCTTC.

The V and J genes are TRBV28 and TRBJ1-2, with D possibly being TRBD1 (5 bases). Per germline, CDR1 MDHEN and CDR2 SYDVKM. Trimming cost V 6 bases and J 4 bases, with 12 bases left between them. There are 13 residues in the CDR3. The CDR3 bases are TGTGCCAGCAGGGTACCGGGACTCTATGGCTACACCTTC. It encodes CASRVPGLYGYTF.

The chain is built from TRBV18 and TRBJ1-6, with 9 positions matching TRBD1. The CDR3 length is 16 residues. Germline V lookup: CDR1 KGHSH, CDR2 LQKENI. Trimming took 6 bases from V and 10 from J; bases not matched to a gene: 13. The CDR3 protein is CASSQEGQGSWSPLHF. Here the CDR3 DNA reads TGTGCCAGCTCCCAGGAGGGACAGGGTTCTTGGTCACCCCTCCACTTT.

As DNA, the CDR3 is TGTGCCAGCAAGTCCGGTGGTTTCTCTGGAAACACCATATATTTT. Its protein product is CASKSGGFSGNTIYF. The gene calls are TRBV6-5 and TRBJ1-3; D gene uncertain. V lost 7 bases, J lost 0 bases, and 13 bases lay in between. Germline lookup yields CDR1 MNHEY and CDR2 SVGAGI. This CDR3 is built from 15 residues.